What follows are 32 T cell receptor beta chains derived from one specimen sequenced in a study of blood T cell repertoires in COVID-19. The repertoire was sequenced with immunoSEQ multiplex PCR; TCRdb's copy has only in-frame clones and lacks some. The sample has about 210,000 clones, approximately 86% seen once. Sequencing was done on a sample of peripheral blood. These receptors originate from a man aged 35 to 55 with acute or convalescent COVID-19.

CDR3: CASSFENEQFF. CDR3 coding DNA: TGTGCCAGCAGCTTCGAGAATGAGCAGTTCTTC. The V and J genes are TRBV2 and TRBJ2-1; no firm D call. The ends were cut back, 6 bases at V and 7 bases at J, with 7 bases in the middle. Germline V gene data show CDR1 as SNHLY and CDR2 as FYNNEI. CDR3 size: 11 residues.

The V gene is TRBV29-1, the J gene TRBJ2-1; D uncertain. Germline CDR1 reads SQVTM; CDR2 reads ANQGSEA. The CDR3 has 13 amino acids. Trimming took 6 bases from V and 4 from J, leaving 13 bases between them. The CDR3 spells CSVRVGLYNEQFF. The CDR3 bases are TGCAGCGTCCGGGTCGGCCTATACAATGAGCAGTTCTTC.

The chain recombines TRBV5-4 with TRBJ1-1, with D perhaps TRBD1 (5 bases). V was shortened by 0 bases and J by 3 bases, with 12 bases between the two germline ends. The length of the CDR3 is 15 residues. The germline V gene has CDR1 SGHNT and CDR2 YYREEE (reference sequence). The CDR3: CASSLVGPRYTEAFF. CDR3 DNA: TGTGCCAGCAGCTTGGTGGGGCCACGGTACACTGAAGCTTTCTTT.

CDR3 residues: CASSFLPTGTGKGYEQYF. DNA for the CDR3: TGTGCCAGCAGTTTTCTCCCAACCGGGACAGGGAAGGGCTACGAGCAGTACTTC. The chain joins TRBV13 to TRBJ2-7; 9 bases map to TRBD1. Trimming at V came to 6 bases and at J to 3 bases, leaving 18 bases not matched to a gene. This CDR3 comprises 18 residues. Per germline, CDR1 PRHDT and CDR2 FYEKMQ (reference sequence).

The V call is TRBV28, the J call TRBJ2-4; 7 bases line up with TRBD2. Looked up from germline, CDR1 is MDHEN and CDR2 is SYDVKM. Trimming took 5 bases from V and 7 from J; bases not matched to a gene: 11. CDR3 size: 15 residues. CDR3 in amino acids: CASSPPGGGQNIQYF. The CDR3 DNA follows: TGTGCCAGCAGTCCCCCGGGGGGAGGGCAGAACATTCAGTACTTC.

This clone was detected once. The chain combines TRBV2 with TRBJ1-6; D may be TRBD1 (5 bases). The length of the CDR3 is 16 residues. The germline V and J ends were trimmed by 3 bases and 6 bases, with 15 bases remaining between them. Germline CDR1 is SNHLY and CDR2 is FYNNEI. The CDR3 nucleotides read TGTGCCAGCAGTGAGAAGAAGGGGCTGGGTAATTCACCCCTCCACTTT. Its protein product is CASSEKKGLGNSPLHF.

The CDR3 DNA reads TGTGCCATCAGTGGGGACAGGGGGCCGGACGGGGAGCTGTTTTTT. It encodes CAISGDRGPDGELFF. V is TRBV10-3 and J is TRBJ2-2; TRBD1 aligns across 12 bases. J was trimmed by 7 bases and V by 4 bases; bases with no gene match: 4. CDR3 size: 15 residues. Germline-derived CDR1 and CDR2 are ENHRY and SYGVKD.

The chain employs TRBV6-5 and TRBJ2-5; D possibly corresponds to TRBD1 (6 bases). The V gene's germline CDR1 is MNHEY and CDR2 SVGAGI. Trimming stripped 5 bases from V and 3 bases from J, with 10 bases between. This CDR3 contains 13 residues. This CDR3 is CASSRRDKETQYF. The CDR3 DNA is TGTGCCAGCAGTCGCCGGGACAAAGAGACCCAGTACTTC.

CDR3 amino acids: CASSEEAFGSPLHF. The CDR3 DNA sequence: TGTGCCAGCAGTGAGGAGGCTTTTGGTTCACCCCTCCACTTT. The chain carries TRBV6-4 and TRBJ1-6; D call uncertain. Germline values: CDR1 MRHNA, CDR2 SNTAGT. This CDR3 spans 14 amino acids. Trimming took 3 bases from V and 9 from J, leaving 12 bases between them.

The chain combines TRBV4-3 with TRBJ1-1; 7 bases are a match to TRBD1. Trimming removed 1 base from V and 3 bases from J; junction bases left unmatched: 2. The CDR3 sequence is 14 residues long. The germline V gene encodes CDR1 LGHNA and CDR2 YSLEER. The CDR3 bases are TGCGCCAGCAGCCAAGGACAGGGCGACACTGAAGCTTTCTTT. This codes for CASSQGQGDTEAFF.

This chain uses TRBV29-1 with TRBJ1-2, with a possible D match to TRBD1 (6 bases). The V end was cut by 5 bases, the J end by 2 bases, with 12 bases between. Germline values: CDR1 SQVTM, CDR2 ANQGSEA. The CDR3 covers 13 residues. The CDR3 DNA is TGCAGCGTTCGTGAAACAGGGAACTATGGCTACACCTTC. It encodes CSVRETGNYGYTF.

The chain joins TRBV18 to TRBJ2-1, with TRBD2 identical over 9 bases. The CDR3 covers 15 residues. J gave up 1 base and V 6 bases, and 4 bases lay outside the gene matches. CDR1 is KGHSH and CDR2 is LQKENI in the germline V gene. The CDR3, as DNA: TGTGCCAGCTCCCGACTAGCGGCTTCCTACAATGAGCAGTTCTTC. Translated: CASSRLAASYNEQFF.

The chain has TRBV7-2 and TRBJ2-2; possible D gene TRBD1, 5 bases. V was cut by 1 base and J by 2 bases, with 11 bases left in between. This CDR3 contains 16 residues. CDR1 is SGHTA and CDR2 is FQGNSA in the germline V gene. The CDR3: CASSLGGWVNTGELFF. As DNA, the CDR3 is TGTGCCAGCAGCTTAGGGGGCTGGGTTAACACCGGGGAGCTGTTTTTT.

The rearrangement joins TRBV29-1 to TRBJ2-1; no firm D call. In germline, CDR1 is SQVTM, CDR2 ANQGSEA. The CDR3 extends over 14 amino acids. V lost 2 bases and J lost 9, with 17 bases in between. The CDR3 protein is CSVEQVFGASEQFF. The CDR3 bases are TGCAGCGTTGAACAGGTGTTCGGTGCGTCTGAGCAGTTCTTC.

This sequence joins TRBV28 and TRBJ2-1, with D uncertain. Germline V gives CDR1 MDHEN, CDR2 SYDVKM. V was shortened by 6 bases and J by 5 bases, with 14 bases between the two germline ends. The CDR3 runs 14 residues. CDR3 in DNA: TGTGCCAGCAGGCCCCTAGAGTTAGACAATGAGCAGTTCTTC. As protein: CASRPLELDNEQFF.

The chain employs TRBV6-5 and TRBJ2-1; a possible D gene is TRBD2 (6 bases). V was clipped by 6 bases and J by 10 bases, with 13 bases between them. CDR1 MNHEY and CDR2 SVGAGI come from the germline V gene. The CDR3 consists of 12 residues. The DNA of the CDR3 is TGTGCCAGCAGACTGGGACTTACAGAGCAGTTCTTC. It is translated as CASRLGLTEQFF.

This chain links TRBV11-3 with TRBJ2-7, with 8 nucleotides matching TRBD2. The CDR3 has 14 amino acids. The junction had 6 bases not matched to a gene; V was cut back by 5 bases and J by 3 bases. Germline CDR1 is SGHNT and CDR2 is YENEEA. CDR3 nucleotide sequence: TGTGCCAGCAGCAAAATGGGGACTAGCTACGAGCAGTACTTC. It is translated as CASSKMGTSYEQYF.

This clone is a singleton in its sample. The chain carries TRBV19 and TRBJ1-2, with 9 bases aligning to TRBD1. Looked up from germline, CDR1 is LNHDA and CDR2 is SQIVND (reference sequence). The V segment lost 8 bases and the J segment 4 bases; nucleotides outside the gene matches: 8. This CDR3 is 14 amino acids long. The CDR3 region has the DNA TGTGCCAGTCGCGGGACAGGGCTCGGCTATGGCTACACCTTC. Translation gives CASRGTGLGYGYTF.

V is TRBV5-4 and J is TRBJ2-1; D is perhaps TRBD1 (6 bases). V lost 4 bases and J 1 base, leaving 12 bases between the germline ends. The CDR3 is 15 amino acids. Germline assignment: CDR1 SGHNT and CDR2 YYREEE (reference sequence). This chain's CDR3 is CASSLTGSSYNEQFF. The CDR3 DNA follows: TGTGCCAGCAGCCTTACAGGGAGTTCCTACAATGAGCAGTTCTTC. Filled out from reference TRBV5-4 and TRBJ2-1, the complete variable domain reads ETGVTQSPTHLIKTRGQQVTLRCSSQSGHNTVSWYQQALGQGPQFIFQYYREEENGRGNFPPRFSGLQFPNYSSELNVNALELDDSALYLCASSLTGSSYNEQFFGPGTRLTVL.

V is TRBV7-9 and J is TRBJ2-7, with 8 bases aligning to TRBD1. CDR1 SEHNR and CDR2 FQNEAQ come from the germline V gene (reference sequence). The J segment lost 3 bases and the V segment lost 5 bases, leaving 15 bases of the junction unmatched. The CDR3 length is 17 residues. The chain's CDR3 is CASSTGTGGRLRYEQYF. As DNA, the CDR3 is TGTGCCAGCAGCACAGGGACAGGCGGCAGGCTTCGCTACGAGCAGTACTTC.

This chain links TRBV7-2 with TRBJ2-7; 9 bases line up with TRBD1. Germline V gene lookup returns CDR1 SGHTA and CDR2 FQGNSA. This CDR3 comprises 16 residues. The J segment lost 5 bases and the V segment lost 0 bases, leaving 8 bases of the junction unmatched. CDR3 sequence reads: CASSLAGQGGYNEQYF. In DNA, the CDR3 is TGTGCCAGCAGCTTAGCGGGACAGGGTGGATACAACGAGCAGTACTTC.

The V call is TRBV7-2, the J call TRBJ1-5, with a weak D call TRBD1 (6 bases). The CDR3 contains 13 residues. The V gene's germline CDR1 is SGHTA and CDR2 FQGNSA. Trimming left V 1 base short and J 7 bases short, with 8 bases between. The CDR3 DNA follows: TGTGCCAGCAGCTTAGTGCAGGGGCAGCCCCAGCATTTT. Its protein is CASSLVQGQPQHF.

Here the CDR3 reads CASSPRYFETQYF. Here the CDR3 DNA reads TGTGCCAGCTCACCTCGATACTTCGAGACCCAGTACTTC. V usage is TRBV18 and J usage is TRBJ2-5; D unresolved. CDR1 and CDR2 from the germline V gene are KGHSH and LQKENI. The V gene lost 3 bases and the J gene lost 5 bases, with 10 bases spanning the gap. The CDR3 spans 13 residues.

V usage is TRBV4-2 and J usage is TRBJ2-1, with no clear D. V shed 1 base and J shed 5 bases, with 12 bases lying between them. Germline V lookup: CDR1 LGHNA, CDR2 YNFKEQ. The CDR3 runs 15 residues. CDR3 protein: CASSQGSHTNNEQFF. The CDR3 bases are TGTGCCAGCAGCCAAGGATCGCATACTAACAATGAGCAGTTCTTC.

This sequence joins TRBV10-3 and TRBJ2-7; D is possibly TRBD2 (5 bases). Per germline, CDR1 ENHRY and CDR2 SYGVKD. V was shortened by 8 bases and J by 6 bases, with 8 bases between the two germline ends. This CDR3 spans 10 amino acids. CDR3 protein: CAIGGGEQYF. In DNA, the CDR3 is TGTGCCATCGGAGGAGGCGAGCAGTACTTC.

The gene calls are TRBV14 and TRBJ2-3; 8 bases fit TRBD2. Germline V lookup: CDR1 SGHDN, CDR2 FVKESK. CDR3 length: 18 amino acids. With 4 bases clipped from V and 4 bases from J, the junction kept 16 bases outside the gene matches. The CDR3 sequence: CASSPAIGTSWRPDTQYF. The CDR3 DNA is TGTGCCAGCAGCCCCGCAATAGGGACTAGTTGGAGACCAGATACGCAGTATTTT.

The chain has TRBV4-3 and TRBJ2-1; D not resolved. Germline V gene lookup returns CDR1 LGHNA and CDR2 YSLEER. There are 14 residues in the CDR3. V was trimmed by 3 bases and J by 8 bases, leaving 14 bases between them. The CDR3 coding sequence is TGCGCCAGCAGCCAGCTTTTAATACTCGATGAGCAGTTCTTC. Protein product: CASSQLLILDEQFF.

This clone was seen a single time. The chain has TRBV11-2 and TRBJ1-1, with D unresolved. The germline V gene has CDR1 SGHAT and CDR2 FQNNGV. CDR3 length equals 14 residues. V gave up 0 bases and J gave up 4 bases, with 9 bases separating them. Here the CDR3 DNA reads TGTGCCAGCAGCTTAGATCCGGCGGGCACTGAAGCTTTCTTT. It encodes CASSLDPAGTEAFF.

This clone was found once. The DNA for the CDR3 is TGTGCCAGCAGTTTATCTAGCGGGGGCCTCTACAATGAGCAGTTCTTC. This codes for CASSLSSGGLYNEQFF. The chain links TRBV27 to TRBJ2-1, with 9 bases lining up with TRBD2. This CDR3 has 16 amino acids. With 0 bases clipped from V and 3 bases from J, the junction kept 3 bases outside the gene matches. CDR1 and CDR2 from the germline V gene are MNHEY and SMNVEV (reference sequence).

The rearrangement links TRBV4-1 to TRBJ2-5; TRBD2 matches 8 bases. The CDR3 length is 17 residues. The ends lost 1 base at V and 2 bases at J; junction bases unmatched: 9. Germline CDR1 is MGHRA and CDR2 is YSYEKL. CDR3 residues: CASSQVGASGPQETQYF. The DNA for the CDR3 is TGCGCCAGCAGCCAAGTAGGGGCTAGCGGGCCTCAAGAGACCCAGTACTTC.

The chain couples TRBV11-2 to TRBJ1-1, with D hard to call. The CDR3 covers 14 residues. Between the trimmed V and J ends, which lost 1 base and 0 bases, there was a span of 6 bases. Germline V gives CDR1 SGHAT, CDR2 FQNNGV. The CDR3 region is CASSLGILNTEAFF. The CDR3 DNA sequence: TGTGCCAGCAGCTTAGGTATCCTGAACACTGAAGCTTTCTTT.

Only one count was recorded for this clone. This sequence joins TRBV4-1 and TRBJ1-5; TRBD1 might be the D (6 bases). The V end lost 3 bases, the J end lost 6 bases, and 12 bases lay between the germline ends. The CDR3 is 14 amino acids. CDR1 is MGHRA and CDR2 is YSYEKL in the germline V gene. For the CDR3, the DNA is TGCGCCAGCAGCCACCACAGGGAAGGTCAGCCCCAGCATTTT. Its protein product is CASSHHREGQPQHF.